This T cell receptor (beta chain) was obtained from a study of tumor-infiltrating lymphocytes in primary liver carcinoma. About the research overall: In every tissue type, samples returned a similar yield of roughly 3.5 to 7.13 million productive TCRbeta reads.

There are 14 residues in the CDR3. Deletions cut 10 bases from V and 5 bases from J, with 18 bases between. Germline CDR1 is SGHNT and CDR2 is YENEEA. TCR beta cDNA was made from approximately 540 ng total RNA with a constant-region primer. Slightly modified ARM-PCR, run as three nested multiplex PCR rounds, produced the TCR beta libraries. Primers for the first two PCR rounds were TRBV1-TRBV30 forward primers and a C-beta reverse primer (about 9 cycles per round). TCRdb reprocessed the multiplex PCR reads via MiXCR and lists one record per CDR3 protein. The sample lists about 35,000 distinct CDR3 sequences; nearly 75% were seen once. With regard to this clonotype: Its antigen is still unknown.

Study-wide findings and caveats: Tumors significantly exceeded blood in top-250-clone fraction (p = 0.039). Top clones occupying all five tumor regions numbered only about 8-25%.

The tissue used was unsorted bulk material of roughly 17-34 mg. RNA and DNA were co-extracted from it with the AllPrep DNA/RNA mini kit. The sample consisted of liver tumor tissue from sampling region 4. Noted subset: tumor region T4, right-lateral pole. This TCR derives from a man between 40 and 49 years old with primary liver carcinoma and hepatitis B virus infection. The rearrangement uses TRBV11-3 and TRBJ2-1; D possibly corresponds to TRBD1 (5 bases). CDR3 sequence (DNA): TGTGCCACCGGCTTAGGGGTCACCAACAATGAGCAGTTCTTC. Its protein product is CATGLGVTNNEQFF.